This entry lists 23 T cell receptor beta chains sequenced from one sample in a study of blood T cells in healthy people across ages. Primed by a sample-barcoded 5' primer and a J-beta primer mix, a second PCR proceeded for roughly 6 to 12 cycles. TCRdb reprocessed the 5' RACE reads via MiXCR and lists one record per CDR3 protein. The table has some 860,000 distinct CDR3 sequences, roughly 50% seen once; the top ten hold more than 25%. The source material was blood. These TCRs come from a middle-aged man in good health.

V and J are TRBV29-1 and TRBJ2-7; 9 bases align to TRBD1. The germline CDR1 and CDR2 sequences are SQVTM and ANQGSEA. V shed 6 bases, J shed 3 bases, and the junction held 0 bases outside the gene matches. The CDR3 has 11 residues. The CDR3 sequence is CSVTGGYEQYF. CDR3 nucleotides: TGCAGCGTGACAGGGGGCTACGAGCAGTACTTC.

This clonotype was counted once. The chain recombines TRBV20-1 with TRBJ2-7; TRBD1 or TRBD2 may be the D gene (7 bases each). Matching the DNA end better, TRBJ2-5 makes the J call doubtful. Germline V CDR1 and CDR2: DFQATT, SNEGSKA (reference sequence). This CDR3 spans 15 amino acids. The CDR3 sequence is CSVQGGGGYLETQYF. DNA for the CDR3: TGCAGTGTCCAGGGGGGGGGAGGTTATTTGGAGACCCAGTACTTC.

The V call is TRBV30, the J call TRBJ2-5; the D call may be TRBD1 or TRBD2 (6 bases each). CDR3 length: 13 amino acids. The V gene's germline CDR1 is GTSNPN and CDR2 SVGIG (reference sequence). The V gene lost 5 bases and the J gene lost 11 bases, with 21 bases spanning the gap. CDR3 sequence: CAWDARGRSEQYF. DNA for the CDR3: TGTGCCTGGGATGCTCGGGGGCGCTCTGAGCAGTACTTC.

The chain has TRBV2 and TRBJ2-5; D unclear. The germline CDR1 and CDR2 sequences are SNHLY and FYNNEI. This CDR3 is 11 amino acids long. With 6 bases removed from V and 2 bases from J, the gap between germline ends came to 4 bases. Here the CDR3 DNA reads TGTGCCAGCAGGGCACAAGAGACCCAGTACTTC. This sequence encodes CASRAQETQYF.

Here the CDR3 reads CSVDGGGQETQYF. CDR3 in DNA: TGCAGCGTTGATGGTGGCGGCCAAGAGACCCAGTACTTC. The chain uses TRBV29-1 and TRBJ2-5, with no clear D. This CDR3 has 13 amino acids. The V and J ends lost 3 bases and 1 base respectively, with 9 bases between them. CDR1 and CDR2 (germline): SQVTM, ANQGSEA.

The V gene is TRBV30, the J gene TRBJ2-3, with a tentative D call TRBD1 (6 bases). Germline V gene lookup returns CDR1 GTSNPN and CDR2 SVGIG (reference sequence). V was pared by 3 bases and J by 2 bases, with 15 bases between. The CDR3 has 15 amino acids. This CDR3 is CAWRSGHAPTDTQYF. CDR3 bases: TGTGCCTGGAGATCGGGACATGCCCCCACAGATACGCAGTATTTT. The full variable domain, with the rest looked up from reference TRBV30 and TRBJ2-3, is SQTIHQWPATLVQPVGSPLSLECTVEGTSNPNLYWYRQAAGRGLQLLFYSVGIGQISSEVPQNLSASRPQDRQFILSSKKLLLSDSGFYLCAWRSGHAPTDTQYFGPGTRLTVL.

The genes are TRBV5-1 and TRBJ1-1; a weak D match, TRBD1 (6 bases). V was shortened by 4 bases and J by 3 bases, with 22 bases between the two germline ends. CDR1 is SGHRS and CDR2 is YFSETQ in the germline V gene. This CDR3 is built from 17 residues. The CDR3 DNA is TGCGCCAGCAGCAGAGGGGGAGGGCTTGGCAGCGACACTGAAGCTTTCTTT. Amino acids: CASSRGGGLGSDTEAFF.

The chain is built from TRBV27 and TRBJ2-3; the D gene is possibly TRBD1 (5 bases). Trimming pared 4 bases from V and 0 bases from J, leaving 14 bases between. The CDR3 sequence is 16 residues long. Germline lookup yields CDR1 MNHEY and CDR2 SMNVEV (reference sequence). The CDR3 loop is CASSWSQGDSTDTQYF. The CDR3 DNA follows: TGTGCCAGCAGTTGGTCTCAGGGCGATAGCACAGATACGCAGTATTTT.

The chain links TRBV2 to TRBJ1-6, with a tentative D call TRBD1 (5 bases). Germline V CDR1 and CDR2: SNHLY, FYNNEI. The CDR3 totals 16 residues. V was trimmed by 5 bases and J by 0 bases, leaving 11 bases between them. The CDR3 reads CASSFQGSSYNSPLHF. The CDR3, as DNA: TGTGCCAGCAGTTTTCAGGGAAGCTCCTATAATTCACCCCTCCACTTT.

The rearrangement links TRBV12-3 or TRBV12-4 to TRBJ2-1; 7 nucleotides align to TRBD1. Germline trimming cut 5 bases from V and 5 bases from J; bases unmatched to any gene: 6. This CDR3 spans 14 amino acids. The CDR3 sequence is CASSLGGLNNEQFF. Written as DNA, the CDR3 is TGTGCCAGCAGTCTAGGGGGCCTGAACAATGAGCAGTTCTTC.

In this sample, this clonotype turned up many times. The chain combines TRBV6-4 with TRBJ2-5; TRBD1 aligns across 9 bases. V lost 5 bases and J lost 11; bases outside the gene matches: 12. This CDR3 contains 14 residues. CDR1 and CDR2 from the germline V gene are MRHNA and SNTAGT. The CDR3 DNA is TGTGCCAGCAGTAAACAGGGGGCGGAAAATGAGCAGTACTTC. Its translation: CASSKQGAENEQYF.

This clonotype turned up a few times. The rearrangement uses TRBV27 and TRBJ2-3; no clear D gene. The germline gives CDR1 MNHEY, CDR2 SMNVEV (reference sequence). The CDR3 covers 16 residues. V dropped 2 bases and J dropped 6 bases, with 18 bases sitting between them. The CDR3 nucleotides are TGTGCCAGCAGTTTACTCGTCTCCTCAGCCGAGGATACGCAGTATTTT. Translating gives CASSLLVSSAEDTQYF.

This clonotype was recorded a few times. One end of the junction does not line up with germline, which may come from a read error. The chain recombines TRBV29-1 with TRBJ1-2, with 11 positions matching TRBD1. Germline loops: CDR1 SQVTM, CDR2 ANQGSEA. The CDR3 sequence is 12 residues long. For the CDR3, the DNA is TGTAGCGTTGCGGGACAGGGGGGTGGCTACACCTTC. Amino acid sequence: CSVAGQGGGYTF. Looking up the rest from reference TRBV29-1 and TRBJ1-2 gives the full variable domain: SAVISQKPSRDICQRGTSLTIQCQVDSQVTMMFWYRQQPGQSLTLIATANQGSEATYESGFVIDKFPISRPNLTFSTLTVSNMSPEDSSIYLCSVAGQGGGYTFGSGTRLTVV.

V usage is TRBV12-3 or TRBV12-4 and J usage is TRBJ1-2; D is possibly TRBD1 (5 bases). The CDR3 is 12 residues long. The V and J ends lost 6 bases and 5 bases respectively, with 10 bases between them. The CDR3 DNA follows: TGTGCCAGCAGAAGGGGAAGGTATGGCTACACCTTC. Encoded protein: CASRRGRYGYTF.

This chain joins TRBV6-2 or TRBV6-3 and TRBJ2-7; TRBD2 aligns across 11 bases. J lost 2 bases, V lost 4 bases, and 4 bases had no gene match. This CDR3 is built from 15 residues. Germline V CDR1 and CDR2: MNHEY, SVGEGT. In DNA, the CDR3 is TGTGCCAGCAGTTTCTATAGCGGGAGGGCCTACGAGCAGTACTTC. Translation: CASSFYSGRAYEQYF.

The chain couples TRBV6-1 to TRBJ2-1, with a tentative D call TRBD2 (6 bases). The germline CDR1 and CDR2 sequences are MNHNS and SASEGT. This CDR3 comprises 13 residues. The ends were cut back, 10 bases at V and 8 bases at J, with 18 bases in the middle. As DNA, the CDR3 is TGTGCCACTCTAGGCACCCGGAGGGATGAGCAGTTCTTC. Its translation is CATLGTRRDEQFF.

This clonotype was found a few times. The V and J genes are TRBV5-1 and TRBJ1-5; D not certain. Germline values: CDR1 SGHRS, CDR2 YFSETQ. V dropped 0 bases and J dropped 4 bases, with 8 bases sitting between them. This CDR3 has 14 amino acids. CDR3 protein: CASSLGVLNQPQHF. The DNA for the CDR3 is TGCGCCAGCAGCTTGGGGGTTCTAAATCAGCCCCAGCATTTT.

The chain uses TRBV7-6 and TRBJ2-1; 8 bases line up with TRBD2. V lost 3 bases, J lost 6 bases, and 4 bases stayed unmatched. This CDR3 region has 14 residues. Germline CDR1 and CDR2: SGHVS and FNYEAQ. Here the CDR3 DNA reads TGTGCCAGCAGCTTTTCCCGGGAGGGCAATGAGCAGTTCTTC. This encodes CASSFSREGNEQFF. Looking up the rest from reference TRBV7-6 and TRBJ2-1 gives the full variable domain: GAGVSQSPRYKVTKRGQDVALRCDPISGHVSLYWYRQALGQGPEFLTYFNYEAQQDKSGLPNDRFSAERPEGSISTLTIQRTEQRDSAMYRCASSFSREGNEQFFGPGTRLTVL.

J is TRBJ2-7 and V is TRBV12-3 or TRBV12-4; possibly TRBD1 for D (5 bases). This CDR3 contains 13 residues. V lost 4 bases and J 0 bases, leaving 7 bases between the germline ends. The CDR3 protein is CASSWGNSYEQYF. DNA for the CDR3: TGTGCCAGCAGTTGGGGCAACTCCTACGAGCAGTACTTC.

The chain joins TRBV5-1 to TRBJ2-7; 7 nucleotides match TRBD1. Germline V gives CDR1 SGHRS, CDR2 YFSETQ. The CDR3 is made up of 17 amino acids. V trimming: 0 bases; J trimming: 7 bases; junction bases outside the gene matches: 16. CDR3 protein: CASSLDGLGATGVEQYF. CDR3 bases: TGCGCCAGCAGCTTGGATGGTTTGGGAGCCACAGGGGTTGAGCAGTACTTC.

As to this clonotype: This sequence may be a read error, since a much larger clone differs from it by one base. The chain has TRBV11-3 and TRBJ2-3, with 7 bases fitting TRBD2. Germline CDR1 and CDR2: SGHNT and YENEEA. The CDR3 sequence is 12 residues long. J gave up 11 bases and V 1 base, and 3 bases lay outside the gene matches. CDR3: CASSLVPGGQYF. CDR3 DNA: TGTGCCAGCAGCTTAGTCCCGGGAGGGCAGTATTTT. The full variable domain, rest sourced from reference TRBV11-3 and TRBJ2-3, is EAGVVQSPRYKIIEKKQPVAFWCNPISGHNTLYWYLQNLGQGPELLIRYENEEAVDDSQLPKDRFSAERLKGVDSTLKIQPAELGDSAVYLCASSLVPGGQYFGPGTRLTVL.

The chain uses TRBV28 and TRBJ2-3; TRBD2 matches 7 bases. The trim removed 8 bases at V and 1 base at J, leaving 9 bases unmatched. Germline-derived CDR1 and CDR2 are MDHEN and SYDVKM. The CDR3 is made up of 15 amino acids. CDR3 bases: TGTGCCAGCCGCCAACTAGCGCGGGGCACAGATACGCAGTATTTT. Its translation is CASRQLARGTDTQYF.

This rearrangement joins TRBV18 to TRBJ2-3; D is ambiguous. V was pared by 4 bases and J by 1 base, with 9 bases between. The CDR3 is made up of 14 amino acids. Per the germline V gene, CDR1 is KGHSH and CDR2 is LQKENI. The CDR3 region has the DNA TGTGCCAGCTCACGACCCTCGGGCACAGATACGCAGTATTTT. It codes for CASSRPSGTDTQYF.